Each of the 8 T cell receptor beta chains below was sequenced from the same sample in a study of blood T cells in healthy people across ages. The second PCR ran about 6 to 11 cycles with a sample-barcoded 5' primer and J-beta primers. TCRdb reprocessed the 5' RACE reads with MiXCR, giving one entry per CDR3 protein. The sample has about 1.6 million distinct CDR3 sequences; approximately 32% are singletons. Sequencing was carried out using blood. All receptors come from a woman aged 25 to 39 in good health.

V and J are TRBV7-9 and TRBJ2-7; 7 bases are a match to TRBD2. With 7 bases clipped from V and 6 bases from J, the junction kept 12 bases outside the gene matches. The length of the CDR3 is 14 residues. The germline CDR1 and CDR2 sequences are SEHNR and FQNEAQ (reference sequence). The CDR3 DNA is TGTGCCAGCACCCTTGTGGCGGGGAGGGGCGAGCAGTACTTC. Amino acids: CASTLVAGRGEQYF. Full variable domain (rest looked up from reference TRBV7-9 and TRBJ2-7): DTGVSQNPRHKITKRGQNVTFRCDPISEHNRLYWYRQTLGQGPEFLTYFQNEAQLEKSRLLSDRFSAERPKGSFSTLEIQRTEQGDSAMYLCASTLVAGRGEQYFGPGTRLTVT.

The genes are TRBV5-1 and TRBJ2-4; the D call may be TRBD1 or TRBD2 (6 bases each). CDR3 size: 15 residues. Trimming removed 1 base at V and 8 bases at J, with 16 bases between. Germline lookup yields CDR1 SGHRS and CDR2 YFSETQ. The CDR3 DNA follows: TGCGCCAGCAGCTTGATGGAGGGGACACTGGACATTCAGTACTTC. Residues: CASSLMEGTLDIQYF.

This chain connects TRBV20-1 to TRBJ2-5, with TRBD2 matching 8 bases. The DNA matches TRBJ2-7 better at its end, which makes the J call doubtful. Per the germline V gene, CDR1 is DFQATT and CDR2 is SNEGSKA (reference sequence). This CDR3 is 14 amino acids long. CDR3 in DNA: TGCAGTGCTAGGGAGACTAGCGCTCTTTACGAGCAGTACTTC. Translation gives CSARETSALYEQYF.

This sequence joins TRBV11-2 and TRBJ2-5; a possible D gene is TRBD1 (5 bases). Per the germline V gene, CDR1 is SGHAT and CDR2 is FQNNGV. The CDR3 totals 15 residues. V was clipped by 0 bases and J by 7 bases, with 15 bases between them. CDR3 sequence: CASSLDLGPISTQYF. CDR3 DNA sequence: TGTGCCAGCAGCTTAGATCTGGGGCCTATTTCGACCCAGTACTTC.

DNA for the CDR3: TGTGCCAGCAGCCCTTCGGGCGTACTAGCGATTTCGGAGACCCAGTACTTC. It codes for CASSPSGVLAISETQYF. The gene calls are TRBV11-2 and TRBJ2-5; 7 bases match TRBD2. Germline trimming cut 5 bases from V and 5 bases from J; bases unmatched to any gene: 17. The CDR3 extends over 17 amino acids. The germline gives CDR1 SGHAT, CDR2 FQNNGV.

For the CDR3, the DNA is TGTGCCAGCAGCGACGTGGGACAGGGGGGTGGCTACACCTTC. Its translation: CASSDVGQGGGYTF. V usage is TRBV6-5 and J usage is TRBJ1-2; 11 nucleotides line up with TRBD1. Trimming removed 6 bases from V and 7 bases from J; junction bases left unmatched: 7. In germline, CDR1 is MNHEY, CDR2 SVGAGI. CDR3 length: 14 residues.

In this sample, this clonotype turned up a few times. The CDR3 region has the DNA TGTGCCAGCAGCACCGGACAGCTCAACTATGGCTACACCTTC. It specifies CASSTGQLNYGYTF. The V call is TRBV5-4, the J call TRBJ1-2; tentative D call: TRBD1 (6 bases). This CDR3 is 14 amino acids long. The V gene's germline CDR1 is SGHNT and CDR2 YYREEE (reference sequence). Trimming removed 4 bases at V and 2 bases at J, with 12 bases between.

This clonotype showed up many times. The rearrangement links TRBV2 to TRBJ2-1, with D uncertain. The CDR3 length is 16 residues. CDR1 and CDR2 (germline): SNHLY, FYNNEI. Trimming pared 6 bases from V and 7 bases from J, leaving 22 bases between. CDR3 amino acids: CASRDRAAQGNNEQFF. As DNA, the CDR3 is TGTGCCAGCAGAGACCGGGCGGCACAAGGGAATAATGAGCAGTTCTTC. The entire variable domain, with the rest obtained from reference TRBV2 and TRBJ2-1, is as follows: EPEVTQTPSHQVTQMGQEVILRCVPISNHLYFYWYRQILGQKVEFLVSFYNNEISEKSEIFDDQFSVERPDGSNFTLKIRSTKLEDSAMYFCASRDRAAQGNNEQFFGPGTRLTVL.